Given below is one T cell receptor (beta chain) in context. This entry is derived from a study of blood T cell repertoires in COVID-19. In the study overall: The study drew acute and convalescent COVID-19 samples from the United States, Italy and Spain. The cDNA or gDNA used as material had been derived from T cells, B-cell-depleted T cells, or PBMCs.

In terms of age and location, participants ranged from roughly 18 to 100 years and lived in about two dozen US areas. Allocation to cohorts depended on clinical history reported by the participants. The trim removed 5 bases at V and 10 bases at J, leaving 5 bases unmatched. The germline CDR1 and CDR2 sequences are SGHTA and FQGTGA. The CDR3 sequence is 12 residues long. Generated by immunoSEQ multiplex PCR, the TCRdb table keeps only in-frame clones and is missing some. The sample records some 350,000 clones, more than 80% being singletons. The chain carries TRBV7-3 and TRBJ2-1, with 7 bases fitting TRBD2. The sequence was collected from a man aged 18 to 35 who had recovered from COVID-19. The sequencing input was PBMCs or T cells enriched from blood (not recorded which). The CDR3 reads CASSPLRGEQFF. CDR3 bases: TGTGCCAGCAGCCCCCTGCGGGGGGAGCAGTTCTTC.